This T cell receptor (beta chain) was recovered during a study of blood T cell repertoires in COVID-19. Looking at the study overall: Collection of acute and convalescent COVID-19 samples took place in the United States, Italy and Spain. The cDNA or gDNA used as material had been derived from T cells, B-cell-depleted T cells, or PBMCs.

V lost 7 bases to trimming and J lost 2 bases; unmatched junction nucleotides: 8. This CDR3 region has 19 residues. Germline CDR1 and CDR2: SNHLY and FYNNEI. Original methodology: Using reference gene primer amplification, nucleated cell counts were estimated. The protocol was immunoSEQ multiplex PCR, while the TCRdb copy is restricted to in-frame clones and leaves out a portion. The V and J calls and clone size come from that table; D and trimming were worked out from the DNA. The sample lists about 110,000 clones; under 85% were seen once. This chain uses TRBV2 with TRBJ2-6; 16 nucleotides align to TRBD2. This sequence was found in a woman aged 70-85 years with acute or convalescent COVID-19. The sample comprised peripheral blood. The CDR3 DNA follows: TGTGCCAGCAAGGGACTAGCGGGGGGGCCCGGGACTGGGGCCAACGTCCTGACTTTC. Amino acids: CASKGLAGGPGTGANVLTF. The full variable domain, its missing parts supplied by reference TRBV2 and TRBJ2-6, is EPEVTQTPSHQVTQMGQEVILRCVPISNHLYFYWYRQILGQKVEFLVSFYNNEISEKSEIFDDQFSVERPDGSNFTLKIRSTKLEDSAMYFCASKGLAGGPGTGANVLTFGAGSRLTVL.